The clone carrying this TCR beta chain was seen more than once but under ten times. These data come from a study of cytotoxic CD8 clonotypes in ibrutinib-treated CLL. Germline CDR1 LNHDA, CDR2 SQIVND (reference sequence). J was trimmed by 2 bases and V by 4 bases; bases with no gene match: 5. The CDR3 covers 18 residues. Generated by immunoSEQ multiplex PCR, the TCRdb table keeps only in-frame clones and is missing some. Found here are 76,000 or so clones, over 80% of them singletons; the top ten hold less than 40%. The genes are TRBV19 and TRBJ2-2, with TRBD2 identical over 15 bases. The sequencing here drew on PBMCs, taken after 24 months of ibrutinib treatment. The clonotype originates from a human donor with chronic lymphocytic leukemia. CDR3 sequence: CASSKGLAGGFNTGELFF. The CDR3 region has the DNA TGTGCCAGTAGTAAAGGACTAGCGGGAGGGTTTAACACCGGGGAGCTGTTTTTT.